These T cell receptor beta chains were read from a single sample in a study of blood T cells in healthy people across ages. In TCRdb, the 5' RACE reads were re-called with MiXCR into one record per CDR3 protein. This sample yields about 970,000 distinct CDR3 sequences, of which roughly half are seen a single time; roughly 23% belongs to the top ten. The material sequenced was blood. Receptors were obtained from a woman aged 60-75 years in good health. The CDR3 runs from the conserved cysteine through the conserved F or W. Fields, in order: V gene, D gene, J gene, clone size, CDR3 DNA, CDR3 protein. D genes are given only for firm matches. Part of the rows lack a size; the others show once, few, many or a class for expanded clones.

>TRBV29-1|TRBD2|TRBJ2-3|few
TGCAGCGTTCGGTTAGCGGGAGGGCTAGATACGCAGTATTTT
CSVRLAGGLDTQYF
>TRBV28|-|TRBJ2-6|few
TGTGCCAGCACCCTGGGGCAAATTTCTCAATCCAACGTCCTGACTTTC
CASTLGQISQSNVLTF
>TRBV21-1|-|TRBJ1-1|-
TGTGCCAGCAGCAAAGGAGGCAGACAGGGGGAAAAGTACACTGAAGCTTTCTTT
CASSKGGRQGEKYTEAFF
>TRBV7-2|TRBD1|TRBJ2-4|few
TGTGCCAGCAGCTCGACAGGGGTAGCCAAAAACATTCAGTACTTC
CASSSTGVAKNIQYF
>TRBV11-2|TRBD1|TRBJ2-7|-
TGTGCCAGCAGTCCAGTGGCCGACAGGGGCGTGCAGTACTTC
CASSPVADRGVQYF
>TRBV15|-|TRBJ2-1|-
TGTGCCACCAGCAGAGATATGGGGAGCTCCTACAATGAGCAGTTCTTC
CATSRDMGSSYNEQFF
>TRBV20-1|-|TRBJ2-3|-
TGCAGTGCTAGCCTACGGGAAGGTACAGATACGCAGTATTTT
CSASLREGTDTQYF
>TRBV29-1|TRBD2|TRBJ2-1|few
TGCAGCGTGCACATTAGCGGGAGCTCCTACAATGAGCAGTTCTTC
CSVHISGSSYNEQFF
>TRBV11-2|TRBD2|TRBJ2-7|once
TGTGCCAGCAGCTTTAGCGGGCCTCAAAATGAGCAGTACTTC
CASSFSGPQNEQYF
>TRBV20-1|-|TRBJ2-5|-
TGCAGTACCACCGGGACCCCGGGGACCCAGTACTTC
CSTTGTPGTQYF
>TRBV6-1|TRBD1|TRBJ2-7|-
TGTGCCAGCAGTGAAGGGACAGGGCCCTACGAGCAGTACTTC
CASSEGTGPYEQYF
>TRBV7-9|-|TRBJ1-2|-
TGTGCCAGCAGCACAACCGGGTGGGATGGCTACACCTTC
CASSTTGWDGYTF
>TRBV5-1|TRBD2|TRBJ2-7|few
TGCGCCAGCAGCGGTAGCGGGAGTGGGGAGCAGTACTTC
CASSGSGSGEQYF
>TRBV24-1|-|TRBJ1-5|few
TGTGCCACCGCGCCCGGGTATAGCAATCAGCCCCAGCATTTT
CATAPGYSNQPQHF
>TRBV30|TRBD2|TRBJ2-4|-
TGTGCCTGGAGTGTAGGTAGCGGGACAAACATTCAGTACTTC
CAWSVGSGTNIQYF
>TRBV7-2|-|TRBJ2-4|-
TGTGCCAGCAGCTTAGGTCGAGGGATAGTGGCCAAAAACATTCAGTACTTC
CASSLGRGIVAKNIQYF
>TRBV6-1|-|TRBJ1-2|-
TGTGCCAGCTCCCGGGACCAAAACTATGGCTACACCTTC
CASSRDQNYGYTF
>TRBV5-6|-|TRBJ2-7|-
TGTGCCAGCAGCTTGGTATGGGCAGGCCGTGGTGGCGAGCAGTACTTC
CASSLVWAGRGGEQYF
>TRBV20-1|-|TRBJ2-1|-
TGCAGTGCCCCCCGGGCTAGCACAACCTACAATGAGCAGTTCTTC
CSAPRASTTYNEQFF
>TRBV5-1|TRBD2|TRBJ2-3|once
TGCGCCAGCAGCTTGGATCAAGCGGGAACGCAGTATTTT
CASSLDQAGTQYF
>TRBV20-1|-|TRBJ2-7|many
TGCAGTGCTAGGCCCGGGCTCTACGAGCAGTACTTC
CSARPGLYEQYF
>TRBV30|-|TRBJ2-3|-
TGTGCCCGAAAAGCGCGAGGCACAGATACGCAGTATTTT
CARKARGTDTQYF
>TRBV21-1|-|TRBJ2-4|few
TGTGCCAGCACCACTAGCGGGAGGGCCGGGATTCAGTACTTC
CASTTSGRAGIQYF
>TRBV20-1|-|TRBJ2-7|-
TGCAGTGCTAGAGATCGACTGGTCTACCTTCGCTCCTACGAGCAGTACTTC
CSARDRLVYLRSYEQYF
>TRBV20-1|-|TRBJ2-1|-
TGCAGTGCTGGGGACCGGAGCTCCTACAATGAGCAGTTCTTC
CSAGDRSSYNEQFF
>TRBV6-2/TRBV6-3|-|TRBJ1-2|-
TGTGCCAGCAGGCAGACAGGCCCCCAACTACGTGGCTACACCTTC
CASRQTGPQLRGYTF
>TRBV20-1|-|TRBJ2-3|once
TGCAGTGCCGCCCCTGGCCTGCGCACAGATACGCAGTATTTT
CSAAPGLRTDTQYF
>TRBV3-1|-|TRBJ2-3|once
TGTGCCAGCAGCCAAGCAGGCATTTCTTCTGATACGCAGTATTTT
CASSQAGISSDTQYF
>TRBV14|TRBD2|TRBJ2-1|once
TGTGCCAGCAGCCCAACGCCCCGGGCTAGCGGGGGCTCCTACAATGAGCAGTTCTTC
CASSPTPRASGGSYNEQFF
>TRBV19|-|TRBJ2-3|-
TGTGCCAGTAGTAGCGCCGCGTCCGAAACAGATACGCAGTATTTT
CASSSAASETDTQYF
>TRBV9|TRBD1|TRBJ2-5|few
TGTGCCAGCAGCGCGGGACAGGCCCAAGAGACCCAGTACTTC
CASSAGQAQETQYF
>TRBV20-1|-|TRBJ1-5|-
TGCAGTGCCGATCGGCAGGGGCCCAATCAGCCCCAGCATTTT
CSADRQGPNQPQHF
>TRBV3-1|-|TRBJ2-1|-
TGTGTCAGCAGCCCCGCGAGGGGATACGAGCAGTATTTC
CVSSPARGYEQYF
>TRBV20-1|TRBD2|TRBJ2-1|-
TGCAGTGCTAGAGTTTCCGGGAGGACGACCTACAATGAGCAGTTCTTC
CSARVSGRTTYNEQFF
>TRBV5-1|-|TRBJ2-5|-
TGCGCCAGCTGGGTAGCGGAAGAGACCCAGTACTTC
CASWVAEETQYF
>TRBV11-2|-|TRBJ1-1|few
TGTGCCAGCAGCCCCCAAGTGGGGTACACTGAAGCTTTCTTT
CASSPQVGYTEAFF
>TRBV2|-|TRBJ1-4|-
TGTGCCAGCAGTGAAACGGGGTCGGCTAATGAAAAACTGTTTTTT
CASSETGSANEKLFF
>TRBV6-2/TRBV6-3|-|TRBJ2-1|-
TGTGCCAGCAGTTACTCGATACTAGCAAGGCACAATGAGCAGTTCTTC
CASSYSILARHNEQFF
>TRBV28|-|TRBJ2-1|-
TGTGCCAGCAGTTCCACCTCCTCCAGCGAGAACTACAATGAGCAGTTCTTC
CASSSTSSSENYNEQFF
>TRBV19|TRBD2|TRBJ2-1|-
TGTGCCAGTACCCCAAACGGGAGGCGCAATGAGCAGTTCTTC
CASTPNGRRNEQFF
>TRBV13|-|TRBJ2-3|few
TGTGCCAGCAGCTTAGAAGCGAGCAATACGCAGTATTTT
CASSLEASNTQYF